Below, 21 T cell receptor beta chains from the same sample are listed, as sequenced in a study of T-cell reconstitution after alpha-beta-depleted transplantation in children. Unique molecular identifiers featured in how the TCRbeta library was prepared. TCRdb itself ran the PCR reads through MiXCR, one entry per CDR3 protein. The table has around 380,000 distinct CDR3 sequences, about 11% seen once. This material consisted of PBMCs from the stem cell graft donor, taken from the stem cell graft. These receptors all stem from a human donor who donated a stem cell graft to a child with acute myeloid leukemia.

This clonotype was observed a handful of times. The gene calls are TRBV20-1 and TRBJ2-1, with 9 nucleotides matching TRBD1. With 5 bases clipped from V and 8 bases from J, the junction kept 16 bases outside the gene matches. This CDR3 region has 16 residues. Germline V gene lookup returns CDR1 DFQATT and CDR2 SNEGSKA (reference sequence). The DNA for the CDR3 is TGCAGTGCTGTTGCCGGGACAGGGTTTGTGGGCGATGAGCAGTTCTTC. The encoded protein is CSAVAGTGFVGDEQFF.

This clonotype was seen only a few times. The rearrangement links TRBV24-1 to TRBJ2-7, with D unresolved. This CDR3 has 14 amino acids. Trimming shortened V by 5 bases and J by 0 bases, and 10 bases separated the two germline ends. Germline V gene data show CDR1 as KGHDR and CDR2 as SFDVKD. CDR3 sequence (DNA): TGTGCCACCAGTGCAACTATAAGCTCCTACGAGCAGTACTTC. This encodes CATSATISSYEQYF.

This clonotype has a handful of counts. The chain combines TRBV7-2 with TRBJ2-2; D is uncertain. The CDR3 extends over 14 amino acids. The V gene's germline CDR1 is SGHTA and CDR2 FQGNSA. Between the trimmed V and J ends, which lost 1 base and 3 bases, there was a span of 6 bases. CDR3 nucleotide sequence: TGTGCCAGCAGCTTAGGCCTAGACACCGGGGAGCTGTTTTTT. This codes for CASSLGLDTGELFF.

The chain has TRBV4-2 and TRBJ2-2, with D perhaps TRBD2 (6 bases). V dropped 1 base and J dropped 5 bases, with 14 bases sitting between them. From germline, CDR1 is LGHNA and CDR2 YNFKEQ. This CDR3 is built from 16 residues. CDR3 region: CASSQAGGAVTGELFF. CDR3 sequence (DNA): TGTGCCAGCAGCCAAGCTGGCGGGGCAGTGACCGGGGAGCTGTTTTTT.

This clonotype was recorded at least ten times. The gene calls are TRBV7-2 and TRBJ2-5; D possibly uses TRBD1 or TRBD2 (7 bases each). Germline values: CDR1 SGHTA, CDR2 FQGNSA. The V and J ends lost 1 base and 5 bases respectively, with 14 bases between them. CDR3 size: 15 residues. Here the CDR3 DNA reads TGTGCCAGCAGCTTAGATGGCAGGGGGGGTGAGACCCAGTACTTC. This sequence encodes CASSLDGRGGETQYF.

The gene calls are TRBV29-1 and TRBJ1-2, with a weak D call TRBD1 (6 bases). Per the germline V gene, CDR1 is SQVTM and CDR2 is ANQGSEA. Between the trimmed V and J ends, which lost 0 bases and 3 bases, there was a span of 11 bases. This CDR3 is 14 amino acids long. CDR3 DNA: TGCAGCGTTGAAGATCGGAACAGGGACTATGGCTACACCTTC. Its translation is CSVEDRNRDYGYTF.

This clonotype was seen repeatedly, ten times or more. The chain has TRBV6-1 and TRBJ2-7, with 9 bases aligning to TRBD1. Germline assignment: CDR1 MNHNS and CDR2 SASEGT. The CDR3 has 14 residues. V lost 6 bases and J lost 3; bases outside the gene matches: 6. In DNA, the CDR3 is TGTGCCAGCAGCCAGAGGGGACAGGGCTACGAGCAGTACGTC. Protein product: CASSQRGQGYEQYV.

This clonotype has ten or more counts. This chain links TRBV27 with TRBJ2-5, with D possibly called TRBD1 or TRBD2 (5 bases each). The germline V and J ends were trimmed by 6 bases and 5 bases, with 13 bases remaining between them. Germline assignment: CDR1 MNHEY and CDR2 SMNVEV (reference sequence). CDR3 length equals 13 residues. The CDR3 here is CASSLLGTETQYF. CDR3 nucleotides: TGTGCCAGCAGCCTATTAGGGACGGAGACCCAGTACTTC.

Here the CDR3 reads CASSKGPQETQYF. The CDR3 nucleotides read TGTGCCAGCAGCAAAGGGCCTCAAGAGACCCAGTACTTC. The chain employs TRBV21-1 and TRBJ2-5. TRBV21-1 is annotated as a pseudogene. The CDR3 spans 13 residues.

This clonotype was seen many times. The CDR3 here is CATSRTSNEQFF. CDR3 bases: TGTGCCACCAGTCGGACCAGCAATGAGCAGTTCTTC. The rearrangement joins TRBV15 to TRBJ2-1, with D uncertain. The CDR3 consists of 12 residues. The germline CDR1 and CDR2 sequences are LNHNV and YYDKDF (reference sequence). Trimming removed 6 bases at V and 6 bases at J, with 9 bases between.

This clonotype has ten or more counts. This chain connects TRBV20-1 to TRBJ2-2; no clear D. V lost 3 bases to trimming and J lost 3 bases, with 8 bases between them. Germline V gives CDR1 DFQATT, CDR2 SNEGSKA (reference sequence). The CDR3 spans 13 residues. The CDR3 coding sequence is TGCAGTGCTAGGGGCGGCCACACCGGGGAGCTGTTTTTT. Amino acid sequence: CSARGGHTGELFF.

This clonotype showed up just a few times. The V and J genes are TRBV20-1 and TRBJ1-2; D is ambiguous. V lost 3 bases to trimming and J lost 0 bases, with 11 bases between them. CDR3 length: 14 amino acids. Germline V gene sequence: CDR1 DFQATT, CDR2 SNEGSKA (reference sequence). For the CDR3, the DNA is TGCAGTGCTAGGTTCGCCCAGGCTAACTATGGCTACACCTTC. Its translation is CSARFAQANYGYTF.

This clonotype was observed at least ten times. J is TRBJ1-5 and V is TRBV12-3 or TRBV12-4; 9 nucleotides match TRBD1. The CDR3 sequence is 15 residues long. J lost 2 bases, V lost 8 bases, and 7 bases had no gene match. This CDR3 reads CASGRTGEGNQPQHF. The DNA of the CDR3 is TGTGCCAGCGGTCGGACAGGGGAGGGCAATCAGCCCCAGCATTTT.

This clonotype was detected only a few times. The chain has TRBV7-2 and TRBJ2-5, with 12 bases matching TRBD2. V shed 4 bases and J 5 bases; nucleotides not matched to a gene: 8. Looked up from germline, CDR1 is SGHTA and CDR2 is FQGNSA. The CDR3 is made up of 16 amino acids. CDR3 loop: CASSSGLAGSVETQYF. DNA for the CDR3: TGTGCCAGCAGCTCCGGACTAGCGGGAAGTGTGGAGACCCAGTACTTC.

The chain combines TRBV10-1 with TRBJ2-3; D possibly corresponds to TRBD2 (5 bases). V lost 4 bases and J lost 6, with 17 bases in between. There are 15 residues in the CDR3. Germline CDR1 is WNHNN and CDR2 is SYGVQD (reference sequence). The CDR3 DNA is TGCGCCAGCAGTGGCACCCCTGAGGGCTGGGATACGCAGTATTTT. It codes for CASSGTPEGWDTQYF.

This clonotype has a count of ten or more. The CDR3 sequence is CAEQSLASGELFF. CDR3 DNA sequence: TGTGCCGAGCAGAGTTTAGCGTCCGGGGAGCTGTTTTTT. The chain has TRBV6-1 and TRBJ2-2, with D tentatively TRBD2 (5 bases). V shed 11 bases and J shed 6 bases, with 16 bases lying between them. CDR1 and CDR2 (germline): MNHNS, SASEGT. The CDR3 loop spans 13 amino acids.

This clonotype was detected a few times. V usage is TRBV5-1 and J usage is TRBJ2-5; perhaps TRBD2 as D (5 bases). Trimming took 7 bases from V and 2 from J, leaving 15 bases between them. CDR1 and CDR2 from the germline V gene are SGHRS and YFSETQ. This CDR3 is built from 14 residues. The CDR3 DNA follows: TGCGCCAGCCACCGCCTAGCTGGGCAAGAGACCCAGTACTTC. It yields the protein CASHRLAGQETQYF.

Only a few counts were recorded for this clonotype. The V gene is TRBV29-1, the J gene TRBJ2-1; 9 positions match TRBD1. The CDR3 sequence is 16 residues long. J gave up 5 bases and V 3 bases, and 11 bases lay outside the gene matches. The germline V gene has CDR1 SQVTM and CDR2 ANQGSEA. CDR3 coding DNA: TGCAGCGTTGAGCTGCCGGACAGGGGATACGACAATGAGCAGTTCTTC. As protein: CSVELPDRGYDNEQFF.

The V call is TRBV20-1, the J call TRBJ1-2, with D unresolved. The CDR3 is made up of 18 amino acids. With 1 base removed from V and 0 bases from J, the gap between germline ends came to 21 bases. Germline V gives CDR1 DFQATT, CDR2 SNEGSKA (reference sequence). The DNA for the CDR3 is TGCAGTGCTAGAGTAACCGGGTCCCACCTTAGTTCTAACTATGGCTACACCTTC. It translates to CSARVTGSHLSSNYGYTF.

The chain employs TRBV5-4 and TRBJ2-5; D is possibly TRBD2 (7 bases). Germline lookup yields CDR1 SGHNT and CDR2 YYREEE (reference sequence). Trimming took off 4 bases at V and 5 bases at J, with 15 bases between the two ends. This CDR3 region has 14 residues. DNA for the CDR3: TGTGCCAGCAGCAAGGGGGGGGCAGGGGAGACCCAGTACTTC. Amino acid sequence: CASSKGGAGETQYF.

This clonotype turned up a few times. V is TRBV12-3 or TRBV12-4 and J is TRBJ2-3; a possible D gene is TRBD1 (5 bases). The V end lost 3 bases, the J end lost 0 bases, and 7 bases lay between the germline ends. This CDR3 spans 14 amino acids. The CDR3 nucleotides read TGTGCCAGCAGTTTCGACAGTAGCACAGATACGCAGTATTTT. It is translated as CASSFDSSTDTQYF.